This T cell receptor beta chain was found in a study of blood T cells in healthy people across ages. A second PCR of about 6 to 11 cycles used a sample-barcoded 5' primer and a J-beta primer mix. One entry per CDR3 protein, called by TCRdb with MiXCR from the 5' RACE reads. Of some 1,000,000 distinct CDR3 sequences in the sample, approximately 26% were seen once. Aged about 6 to 100, donors were systemically healthy Caucasians from Russia. Germline CDR1 is SGHAT and CDR2 is FQNNGV. V shed 3 bases and J shed 0 bases, with 14 bases lying between them. The CDR3 covers 17 residues. The sample was also reused in another study, on T cells of mothers and their children.

The sequenced sample consisted of blood. V gene TRBV11-2 combines with J gene TRBJ2-2; maybe TRBD2 (6 bases). The TCR was taken from a girl aged 2 to 10 in good health. The CDR3 loop is CASSFIRLVPNTGELFF. CDR3 in DNA: TGTGCCAGCAGCTTTATCCGACTAGTCCCGAACACCGGGGAGCTGTTTTTT.